One and the same sample provided the 17 T cell receptor beta chains below, sequenced in a study of response to subunit inactivated influenza vaccine. TCRdb processed the RT-PCR reads anew with MiXCR; each CDR3 protein has one entry. The sample carries 650,000 to 800,000 distinct CDR3 sequences, roughly 20% recorded once. The sample in question was PBMCs from blood, obtained 5 days after vaccination. The receptors here all came from a man aged 50-59 years who received an inactivated influenza vaccine.

There are many counts of this clonotype. The chain joins TRBV5-6 to TRBJ2-1; no clear D. Trimming cost V 2 bases and J 1 base, with 10 bases left between them. In germline, CDR1 is SGHDT, CDR2 YYEEEE. This CDR3 is 15 amino acids long. The CDR3 spells CASSFVEVSYNEQFF. In DNA, the CDR3 is TGTGCCAGCAGCTTCGTTGAGGTTTCCTACAATGAGCAGTTCTTC.

This clonotype came up many times. The CDR3: CSARDYRASGPYNEQFF. Here the CDR3 DNA reads TGCAGTGCTAGAGATTATAGGGCTAGCGGACCCTACAATGAGCAGTTCTTC. V is TRBV20-1 and J is TRBJ2-1; 7 bases align to TRBD2. V trimming: 0 bases; J trimming: 2 bases; junction bases outside the gene matches: 10. This CDR3 region has 17 residues. Per germline, CDR1 DFQATT and CDR2 SNEGSKA (reference sequence).

The rearrangement uses TRBV20-1 and TRBJ2-7; D perhaps matches TRBD1 (6 bases). V lost 1 base and J lost 4, with 14 bases in between. The CDR3 consists of 14 residues. Germline CDR1 is DFQATT and CDR2 is SNEGSKA (reference sequence). This CDR3 reads CSARGQGFSYEQYF. CDR3 sequence (DNA): TGCAGTGCTAGAGGGCAGGGGTTTTCATACGAGCAGTACTTC.

The chain is built from TRBV6-1 and TRBJ1-1; TRBD1 aligns across 8 bases. J lost 7 bases, V lost 2 bases, and 6 bases had no gene match. CDR1 MNHNS and CDR2 SASEGT come from the germline V gene. The CDR3 loop spans 14 amino acids. CDR3 loop: CASSELGQVGEAFF. DNA for the CDR3: TGTGCCAGCAGTGAATTGGGACAGGTTGGTGAAGCTTTCTTT.

This sequence joins TRBV30 and TRBJ2-2, with TRBD1 as a possible D gene (5 bases). Germline V CDR1 and CDR2: GTSNPN, SVGIG (reference sequence). V lost 6 bases and J lost 6, with 14 bases in between. The CDR3 length is 13 residues. The CDR3 is CACHQPGSGELFF. CDR3 in DNA: TGTGCCTGTCATCAACCAGGGTCCGGGGAGCTGTTTTTT.

Details on this clonotype: Possible read error: a much larger clone is one base away. The genes are TRBV5-5 and TRBJ2-1; D gene uncertain. Germline V gene data show CDR1 as SGHKS and CDR2 as YYEKEE (reference sequence). The CDR3 spans 16 residues. The chain's CDR3 is CASSLGFGISYDEQFF. The CDR3 DNA reads TGTGCCAGCAGCTTGGGGTTTGGCATCAGCTACGATGAGCAGTTCTTC.

The chain combines TRBV6-5 with TRBJ2-1, with D possibly matching TRBD2 (6 bases). Germline CDR1 is MNHEY and CDR2 is SVGAGI. The CDR3 covers 15 residues. The V end lost 2 bases, the J end lost 2 bases, and 10 bases lay between the germline ends. The CDR3, as DNA: TGTGCCAGCAGTTACGAGGCGGGGACCTACAATGAGCAGTTCTTC. Amino acid sequence: CASSYEAGTYNEQFF.

The J gene is TRBJ2-7, the V gene TRBV28; D unclear. Germline-derived CDR1 and CDR2 are MDHEN and SYDVKM. This CDR3 has 14 residues. V shed 3 bases and J shed 4 bases, with 13 bases lying between them. The CDR3 coding sequence is TGTGCCAGCAGTTTTGGCTGGCAACGGTACGAGCAGTACTTC. It specifies CASSFGWQRYEQYF.

The V call is TRBV24-1, the J call TRBJ2-1, with TRBD2 identical over 12 bases. Unmatched junction bases numbered 7, after V lost 2 bases and J lost 9 bases. CDR1 and CDR2 from the germline V gene are KGHDR and SFDVKD. The CDR3 runs to 16 residues. The CDR3 loop is CATSDSGLAGNSEQFF. As DNA, the CDR3 is TGTGCCACCAGTGATTCTGGACTAGCGGGAAATAGTGAGCAGTTCTTC.

This clonotype was picked up a small number of times. The gene calls are TRBV4-3 and TRBJ2-2, with a possible D match to TRBD1 (5 bases). This CDR3 is 13 amino acids long. The germline V and J ends were trimmed by 0 bases and 7 bases, with 6 bases remaining between them. Germline V lookup: CDR1 LGHNA, CDR2 YSLEER. CDR3 in DNA: TGCGCCAGCAGCCAAGACAGGGTCGGGGAGCTGTTTTTT. This sequence encodes CASSQDRVGELFF.

This clonotype was observed a handful of times. The CDR3 DNA reads TGTGCCAGCAGCCCCGGGACGATCAATCAGCCCCAGCATTTT. Protein sequence: CASSPGTINQPQHF. The V and J genes are TRBV3-1 and TRBJ1-5; maybe TRBD1 (5 bases). This CDR3 is built from 14 residues. Germline values: CDR1 LGHDT, CDR2 YNNKEL (reference sequence). V lost 4 bases, J lost 3 bases, and 10 bases lay in between.

This rearrangement joins TRBV28 to TRBJ2-1; D is tentatively TRBD1 or TRBD2 (5 bases each). V was pared by 8 bases and J by 3 bases, with 17 bases between. CDR1 is MDHEN, CDR2 SYDVKM, per germline. CDR3 length equals 15 residues. Here the CDR3 reads CASSGTEYNYNEQFF. The CDR3 coding sequence is TGTGCCAGCTCCGGGACCGAGTACAACTACAATGAGCAGTTCTTC.

The chain joins TRBV29-1 to TRBJ2-2; D remains ambiguous. V was pared by 6 bases and J by 7 bases, with 12 bases between. Germline CDR1 and CDR2: SQVTM and ANQGSEA. The CDR3 covers 12 residues. CDR3 sequence (DNA): TGCAGCGTCGAACCTTACGACGGGGAGCTGTTTTTT. Amino acid sequence: CSVEPYDGELFF.

This clonotype occurred many times. Here the CDR3 reads CSARSGGINTEAFF. In DNA form, the CDR3 reads TGCAGTGCTAGGAGTGGCGGCATAAACACTGAAGCTTTCTTT. The rearrangement joins TRBV20-1 to TRBJ1-1; D remains ambiguous. Trimming stripped 3 bases from V and 2 bases from J, with 13 bases between. Germline V gene lookup returns CDR1 DFQATT and CDR2 SNEGSKA (reference sequence). This CDR3 has 14 amino acids.

The chain uses TRBV7-8 and TRBJ2-1; D may be TRBD1 or TRBD2 (7 bases each). Germline CDR1 is SGHVS and CDR2 is FQNEAQ. Deletions cut 5 bases from V and 1 base from J, with 15 bases between. CDR3 size: 16 residues. This chain's CDR3 is CASSLGTAGSYNEQFF. CDR3 sequence (DNA): TGTGCCAGCAGCCTAGGGACAGCGGGGTCCTACAATGAGCAGTTCTTC.

The V and J genes are TRBV7-9 and TRBJ2-7; D tentatively reads TRBD1 or TRBD2 (5 bases each). With 5 bases removed from V and 2 bases from J, the gap between germline ends came to 10 bases. Germline assignment: CDR1 SEHNR and CDR2 FQNEAQ (reference sequence). The CDR3 spans 13 residues. The CDR3 sequence: CASSRGETYEQYF. The CDR3 nucleotides read TGTGCCAGCAGCCGAGGGGAGACCTACGAGCAGTACTTC. Variable domain in full (rest from reference TRBV7-9 and TRBJ2-7): DTGVSQNPRHKITKRGQNVTFRCDPISEHNRLYWYRQTLGQGPEFLTYFQNEAQLEKSRLLSDRFSAERPKGSFSTLEIQRTEQGDSAMYLCASSRGETYEQYFGPGTRLTVT.

The J gene is TRBJ2-7, the V gene TRBV29-1; 12 positions agree with TRBD2. V lost 6 bases to trimming and J lost 3 bases; unmatched junction nucleotides: 9. This CDR3 has 15 residues. Per the germline V gene, CDR1 is SQVTM and CDR2 is ANQGSEA. The CDR3 loop reads CSVETQTSGSYEQYF. In nucleotides, the CDR3 is TGCAGCGTCGAAACACAGACTAGCGGGAGCTACGAGCAGTACTTC.